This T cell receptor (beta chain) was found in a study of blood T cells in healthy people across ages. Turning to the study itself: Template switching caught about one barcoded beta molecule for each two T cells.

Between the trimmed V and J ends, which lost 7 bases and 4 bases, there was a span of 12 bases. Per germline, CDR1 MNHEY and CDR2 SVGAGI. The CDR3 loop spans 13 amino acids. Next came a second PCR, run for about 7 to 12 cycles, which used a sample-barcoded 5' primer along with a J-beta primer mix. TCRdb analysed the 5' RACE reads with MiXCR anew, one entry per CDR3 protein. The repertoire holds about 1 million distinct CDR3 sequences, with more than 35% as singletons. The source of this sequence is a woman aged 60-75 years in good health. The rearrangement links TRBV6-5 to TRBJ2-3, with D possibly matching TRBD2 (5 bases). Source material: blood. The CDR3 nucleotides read TGTGCCAGCATGGAAGGTAGCGCAGATACGCAGTATTTT. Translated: CASMEGSADTQYF.